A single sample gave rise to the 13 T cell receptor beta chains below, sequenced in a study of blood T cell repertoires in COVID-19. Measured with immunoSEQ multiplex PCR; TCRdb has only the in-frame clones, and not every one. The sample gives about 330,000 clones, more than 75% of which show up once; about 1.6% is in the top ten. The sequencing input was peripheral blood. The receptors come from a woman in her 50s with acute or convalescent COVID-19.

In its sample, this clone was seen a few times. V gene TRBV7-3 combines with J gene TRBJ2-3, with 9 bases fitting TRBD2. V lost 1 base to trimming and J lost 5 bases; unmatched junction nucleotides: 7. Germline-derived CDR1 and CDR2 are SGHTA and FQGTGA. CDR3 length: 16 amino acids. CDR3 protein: CASSLSLAGAIDTQYF. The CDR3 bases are TGTGCCAGCAGCTTAAGTTTAGCGGGAGCTATAGATACGCAGTATTTT.

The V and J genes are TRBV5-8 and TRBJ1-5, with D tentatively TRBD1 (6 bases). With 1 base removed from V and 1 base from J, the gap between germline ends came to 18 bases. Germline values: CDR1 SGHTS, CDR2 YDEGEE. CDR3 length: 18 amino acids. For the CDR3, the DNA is TGTGCCAGCAGCTTGATCACAGGGTCGTTTCAGAGCAATCAGCCCCAGCATTTT. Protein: CASSLITGSFQSNQPQHF.

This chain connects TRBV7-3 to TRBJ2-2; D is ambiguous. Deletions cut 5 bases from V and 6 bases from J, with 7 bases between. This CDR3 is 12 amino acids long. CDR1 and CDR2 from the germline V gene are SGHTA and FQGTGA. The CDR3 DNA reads TGTGCCAGCAGCCCAACTTCCGGGGAGCTGTTTTTT. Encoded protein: CASSPTSGELFF.

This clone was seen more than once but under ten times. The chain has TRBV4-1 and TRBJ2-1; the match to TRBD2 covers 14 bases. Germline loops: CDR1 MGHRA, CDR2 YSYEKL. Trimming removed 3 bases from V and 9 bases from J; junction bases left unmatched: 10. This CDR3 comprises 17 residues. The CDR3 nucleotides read TGCGCCAGCAGCCATAGAGGGACTAGCGGGAGATCGGGTGAGCAGTTCTTC. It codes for CASSHRGTSGRSGEQFF.

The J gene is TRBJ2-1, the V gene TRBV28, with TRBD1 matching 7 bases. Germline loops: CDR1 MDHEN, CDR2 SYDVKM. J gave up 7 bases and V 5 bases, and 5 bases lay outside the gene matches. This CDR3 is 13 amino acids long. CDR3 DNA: TGTGCCAGCAGTCCCCCCAGGGGGAATGAGCAGTTCTTC. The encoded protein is CASSPPRGNEQFF.

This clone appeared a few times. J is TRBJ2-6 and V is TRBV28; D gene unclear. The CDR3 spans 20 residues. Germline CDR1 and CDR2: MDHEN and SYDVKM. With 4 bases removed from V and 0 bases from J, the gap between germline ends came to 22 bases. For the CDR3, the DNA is TGTGCCAGCAGTTCCCCAGTTCAGTTCCAGTTCCTCTCTGGGGCCAACGTCCTGACTTTC. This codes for CASSSPVQFQFLSGANVLTF.

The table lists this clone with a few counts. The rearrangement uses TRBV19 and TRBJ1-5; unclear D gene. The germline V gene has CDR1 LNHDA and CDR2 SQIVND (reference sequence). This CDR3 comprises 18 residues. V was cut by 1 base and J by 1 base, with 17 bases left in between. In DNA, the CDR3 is TGTGCCAGTAGTATAGTTCCCCTTCGACGCGGGAGCAATCAGCCCCAGCATTTT. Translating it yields CASSIVPLRRGSNQPQHF.

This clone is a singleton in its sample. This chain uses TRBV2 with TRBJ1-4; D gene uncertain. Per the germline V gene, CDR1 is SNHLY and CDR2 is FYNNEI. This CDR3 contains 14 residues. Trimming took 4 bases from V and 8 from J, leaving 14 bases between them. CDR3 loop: CASSGQVGQEKLFF. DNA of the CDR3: TGTGCCAGCAGTGGCCAAGTTGGGCAGGAAAAACTGTTTTTT.

The CDR3 reads CASSQFSGSEETQYF. The DNA of the CDR3 is TGTGCCAGCAGCCAATTTAGCGGGAGTGAAGAGACCCAGTACTTC. The chain links TRBV4-2 to TRBJ2-5; 9 positions agree with TRBD2. CDR3 size: 15 residues. With 2 bases clipped from V and 3 bases from J, the junction kept 4 bases outside the gene matches. The germline CDR1 and CDR2 sequences are LGHNA and YNFKEQ.

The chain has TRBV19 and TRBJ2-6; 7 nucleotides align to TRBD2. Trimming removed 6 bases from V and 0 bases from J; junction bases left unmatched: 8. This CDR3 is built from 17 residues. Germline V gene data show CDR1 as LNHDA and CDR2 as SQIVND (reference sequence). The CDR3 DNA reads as TGTGCCAGTAGGGGACTAACCATCACCTCTGGGGCCAACGTCCTGACTTTC. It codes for CASRGLTITSGANVLTF.

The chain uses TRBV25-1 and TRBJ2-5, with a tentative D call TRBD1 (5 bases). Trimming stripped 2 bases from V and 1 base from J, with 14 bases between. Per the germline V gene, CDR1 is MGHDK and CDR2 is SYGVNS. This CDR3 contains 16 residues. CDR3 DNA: TGTGCCAGCAGTGAACTCGGAATCCAGGGCCAAGAGACCCAGTACTTC. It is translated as CASSELGIQGQETQYF.

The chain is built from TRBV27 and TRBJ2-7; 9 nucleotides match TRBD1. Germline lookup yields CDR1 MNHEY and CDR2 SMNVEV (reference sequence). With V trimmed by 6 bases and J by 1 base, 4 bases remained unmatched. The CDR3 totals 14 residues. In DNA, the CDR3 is TGTGCCAGCAGCAGCGACAGGGGGTCCTACGAGCAGTACTTC. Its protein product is CASSSDRGSYEQYF.

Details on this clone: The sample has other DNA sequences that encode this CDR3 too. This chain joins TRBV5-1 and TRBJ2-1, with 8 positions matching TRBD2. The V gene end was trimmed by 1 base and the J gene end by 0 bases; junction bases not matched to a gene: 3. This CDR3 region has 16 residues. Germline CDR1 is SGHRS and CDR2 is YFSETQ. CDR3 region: CASSLSGGPSYNEQFF. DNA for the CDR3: TGCGCCAGCAGCTTGTCGGGAGGGCCCTCCTACAATGAGCAGTTCTTC.